This T cell receptor (beta chain) was recovered during a study of control samples from healthy donors and cancer patients. The CDR3 has 15 amino acids. V lost 3 bases and J 5 bases, leaving 14 bases between the germline ends. CDR1 is LNHDA and CDR2 is SQIVND in the germline V gene (reference sequence). TCRdb's copy holds only in-frame clones and misses some; the assay was immunoSEQ multiplex PCR. The listing records about 190,000 clones. The sample was blood. V gene TRBV19 combines with J gene TRBJ1-5; D remains unclear. The TCR originated in a woman in her 30s in good health. The CDR3: CASSIMGGPDQPQHF. CDR3 in DNA: TGTGCCAGTAGTATTATGGGCGGCCCCGATCAGCCCCAGCATTTT.